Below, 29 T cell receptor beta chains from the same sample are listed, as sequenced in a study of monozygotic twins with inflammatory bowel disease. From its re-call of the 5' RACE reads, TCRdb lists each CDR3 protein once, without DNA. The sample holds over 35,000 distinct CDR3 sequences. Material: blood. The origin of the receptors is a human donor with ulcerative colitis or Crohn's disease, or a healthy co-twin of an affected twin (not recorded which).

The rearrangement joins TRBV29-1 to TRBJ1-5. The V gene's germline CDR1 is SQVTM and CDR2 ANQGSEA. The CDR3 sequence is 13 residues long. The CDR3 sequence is CSVGGGLFQPQHF.

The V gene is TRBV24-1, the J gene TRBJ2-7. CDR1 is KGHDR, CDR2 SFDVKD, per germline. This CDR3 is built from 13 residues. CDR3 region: CATSDSHLYEQYF.

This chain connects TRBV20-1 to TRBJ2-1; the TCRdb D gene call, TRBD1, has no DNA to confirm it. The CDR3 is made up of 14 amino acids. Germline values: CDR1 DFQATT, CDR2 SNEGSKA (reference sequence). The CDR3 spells CSARTGYFGNEQFF.

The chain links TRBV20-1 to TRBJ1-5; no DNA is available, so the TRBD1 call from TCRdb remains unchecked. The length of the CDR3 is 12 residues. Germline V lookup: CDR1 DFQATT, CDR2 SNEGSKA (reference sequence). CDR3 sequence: CSAQGGNQPQHF.

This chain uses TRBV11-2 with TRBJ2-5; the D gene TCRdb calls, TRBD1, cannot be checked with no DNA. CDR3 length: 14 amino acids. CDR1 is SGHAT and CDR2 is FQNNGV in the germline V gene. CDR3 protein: CASSPGGWGETQYF.

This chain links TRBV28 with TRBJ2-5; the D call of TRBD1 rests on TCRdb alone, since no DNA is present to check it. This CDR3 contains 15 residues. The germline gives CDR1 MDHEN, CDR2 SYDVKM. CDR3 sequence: CASSIQDREQETQYF. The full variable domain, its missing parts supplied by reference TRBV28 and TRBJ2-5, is DVKVTQSSRYLVKRTGEKVFLECVQDMDHENMFWYRQDPGLGLRLIYFSYDVKMKEKGDIPEGYSVSREKKERFSLILESASTNQTSMYLCASSIQDREQETQYFGPGTRLLVL.

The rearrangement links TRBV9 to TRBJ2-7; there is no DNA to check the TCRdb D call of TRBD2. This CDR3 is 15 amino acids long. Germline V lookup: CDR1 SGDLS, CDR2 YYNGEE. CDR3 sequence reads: CASSVRQGLSYEQYF. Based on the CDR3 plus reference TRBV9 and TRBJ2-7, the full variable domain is DSGVTQTPKHLITATGQRVTLRCSPRSGDLSVYWYQQSLDQGLQFLIQYYNGEERAKGNILERFSAQQFPDLHSELNLSSLELGDSALYFCASSVRQGLSYEQYFGPGTRLTVT.

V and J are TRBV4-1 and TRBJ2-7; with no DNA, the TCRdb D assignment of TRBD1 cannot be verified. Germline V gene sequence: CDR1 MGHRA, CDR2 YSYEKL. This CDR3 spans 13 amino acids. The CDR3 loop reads CASSQSDRTLQYF.

CDR3 amino acids: CASSLLHIPSTDTQYF. V gene TRBV27 combines with J gene TRBJ2-3; lacking DNA, the TRBD1 call made by TCRdb goes unchecked. Germline values: CDR1 MNHEY, CDR2 SMNVEV (reference sequence). The length of the CDR3 is 16 residues.

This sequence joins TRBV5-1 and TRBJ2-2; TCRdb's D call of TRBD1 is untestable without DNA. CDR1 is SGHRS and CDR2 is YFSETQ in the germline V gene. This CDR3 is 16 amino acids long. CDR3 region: CASSLDFIGGSGELFF.

CDR3 residues: CASSFSLNTEAFF. The chain has TRBV5-8 and TRBJ1-1. Germline V gene data show CDR1 as SGHTS and CDR2 as YDEGEE. The CDR3 loop spans 13 amino acids. The full variable domain, rest sourced from reference TRBV5-8 and TRBJ1-1, is EAGVTQSPTHLIKTRGQQATLRCSPISGHTSVYWYQQALGLGLQFLLWYDEGEERNRGNFPPRFSGRQFPNYSSELNVNALELEDSALYLCASSFSLNTEAFFGQGTRLTVV.

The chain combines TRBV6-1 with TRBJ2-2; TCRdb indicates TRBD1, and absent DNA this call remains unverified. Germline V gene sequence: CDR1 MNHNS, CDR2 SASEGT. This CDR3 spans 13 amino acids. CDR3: CASNRDNTGELFF.

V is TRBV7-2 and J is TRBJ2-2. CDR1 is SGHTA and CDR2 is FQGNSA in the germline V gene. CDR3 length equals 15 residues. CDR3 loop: CASSLRLANTGELFF.

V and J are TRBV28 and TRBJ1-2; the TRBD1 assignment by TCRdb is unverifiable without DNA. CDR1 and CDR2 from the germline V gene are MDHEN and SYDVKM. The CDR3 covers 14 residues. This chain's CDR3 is CASSQTDLNYGYTF.

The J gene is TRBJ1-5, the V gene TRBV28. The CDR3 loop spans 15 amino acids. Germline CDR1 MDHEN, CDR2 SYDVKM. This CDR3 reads CASSPWASPQQPQHF.

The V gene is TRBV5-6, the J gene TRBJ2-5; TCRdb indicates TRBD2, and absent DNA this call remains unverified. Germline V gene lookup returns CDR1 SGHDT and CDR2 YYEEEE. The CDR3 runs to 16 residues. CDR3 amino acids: CASSFMGLGYQETQYF.

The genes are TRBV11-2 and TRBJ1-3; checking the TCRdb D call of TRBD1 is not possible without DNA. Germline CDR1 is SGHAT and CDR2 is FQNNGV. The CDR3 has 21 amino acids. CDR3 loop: CASSLKGSGRYTGPSGNTIYF.

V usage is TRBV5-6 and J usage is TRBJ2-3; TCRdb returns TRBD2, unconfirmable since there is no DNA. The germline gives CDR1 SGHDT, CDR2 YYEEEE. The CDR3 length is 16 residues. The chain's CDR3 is CASTRFLGPSTDTQYF.

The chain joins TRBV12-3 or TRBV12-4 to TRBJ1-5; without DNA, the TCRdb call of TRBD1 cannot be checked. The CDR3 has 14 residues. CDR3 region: CASSQRTGSQPQHF.

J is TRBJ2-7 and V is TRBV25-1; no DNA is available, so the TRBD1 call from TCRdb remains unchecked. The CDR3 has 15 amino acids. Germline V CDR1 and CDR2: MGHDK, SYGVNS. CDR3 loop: CASQRQGATTYEQYF.

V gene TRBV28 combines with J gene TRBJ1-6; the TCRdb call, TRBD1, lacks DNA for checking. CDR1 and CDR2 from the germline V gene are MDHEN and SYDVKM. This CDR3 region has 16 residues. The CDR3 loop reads CASRLNQGFGNSPLHF.

CDR3 residues: CASKESEQPQHF. This rearrangement joins TRBV12-3 or TRBV12-4 to TRBJ1-5. This CDR3 has 12 residues.

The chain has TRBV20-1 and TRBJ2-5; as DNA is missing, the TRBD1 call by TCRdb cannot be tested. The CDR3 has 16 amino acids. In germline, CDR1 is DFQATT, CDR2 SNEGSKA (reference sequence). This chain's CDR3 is CSARVPLGTGGETQYF.

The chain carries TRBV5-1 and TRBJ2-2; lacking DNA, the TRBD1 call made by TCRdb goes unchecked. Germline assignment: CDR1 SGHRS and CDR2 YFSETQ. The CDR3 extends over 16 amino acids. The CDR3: CASSNGQGVPTGELFF.

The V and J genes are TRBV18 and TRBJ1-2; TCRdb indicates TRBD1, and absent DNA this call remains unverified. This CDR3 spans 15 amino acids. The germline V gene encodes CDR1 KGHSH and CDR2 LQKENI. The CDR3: CASSEDRSTNYGYTF.

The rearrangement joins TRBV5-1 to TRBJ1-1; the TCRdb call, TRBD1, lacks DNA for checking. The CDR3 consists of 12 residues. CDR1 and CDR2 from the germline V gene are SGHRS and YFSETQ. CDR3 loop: CARPTGDTEAFF. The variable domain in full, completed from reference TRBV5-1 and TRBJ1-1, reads KAGVTQTPRYLIKTRGQQVTLSCSPISGHRSVSWYQQTPGQGLQFLFEYFSETQRNKGNFPGRFSGRQFSNSRSEMNVSTLELGDSALYLCARPTGDTEAFFGQGTRLTVV.

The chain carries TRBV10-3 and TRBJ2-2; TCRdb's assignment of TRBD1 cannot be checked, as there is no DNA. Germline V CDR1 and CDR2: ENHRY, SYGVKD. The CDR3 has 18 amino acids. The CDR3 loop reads CAISETGSRPTNTGELFF.

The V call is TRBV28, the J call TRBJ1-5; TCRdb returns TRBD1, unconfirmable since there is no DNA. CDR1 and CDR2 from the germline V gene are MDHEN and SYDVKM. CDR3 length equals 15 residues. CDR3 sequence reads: CASSSRTGGAQPQHF.

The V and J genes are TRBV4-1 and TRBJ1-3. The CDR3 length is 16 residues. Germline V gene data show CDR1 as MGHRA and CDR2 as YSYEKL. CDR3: CASSQEGGLAGNTIYF.